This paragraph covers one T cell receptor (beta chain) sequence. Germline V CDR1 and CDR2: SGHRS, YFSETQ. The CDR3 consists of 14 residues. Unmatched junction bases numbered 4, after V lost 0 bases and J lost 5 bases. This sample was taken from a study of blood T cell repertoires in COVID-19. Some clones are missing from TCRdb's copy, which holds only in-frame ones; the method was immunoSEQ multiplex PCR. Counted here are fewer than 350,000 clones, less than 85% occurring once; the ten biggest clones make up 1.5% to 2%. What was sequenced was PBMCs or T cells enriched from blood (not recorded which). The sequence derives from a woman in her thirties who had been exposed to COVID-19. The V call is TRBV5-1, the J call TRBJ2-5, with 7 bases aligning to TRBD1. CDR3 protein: CASSLGGGRETQYF. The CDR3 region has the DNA TGCGCCAGCAGCTTGGGAGGGGGCCGGGAGACCCAGTACTTC. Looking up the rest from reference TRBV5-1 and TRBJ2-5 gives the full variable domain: KAGVTQTPRYLIKTRGQQVTLSCSPISGHRSVSWYQQTPGQGLQFLFEYFSETQRNKGNFPGRFSGRQFSNSRSEMNVSTLELGDSALYLCASSLGGGRETQYFGPGTRLLVL.